This T cell receptor beta chain is drawn from a study of shared clonotypes between healthy human individuals (dated by TCRdb to 2020 to 2022). Describing the broader study: The cohort comprised two women and a few men aged 18 to 49 years. To estimate repertoire size and how much clonotypes are shared between individuals, the study performed deep sequencing of blood TCR repertoires from roughly five healthy adults. Different laboratories and diverse techniques were used to prepare libraries and sequence TCR repertoires, to increase sequencing depth and limit assay-specific biases. Leukapheresis yielded between about 0.9 and 9 billion PBMCs per donor. For each donor, three plates each were used for CD4 naive and CD4 memory, two plates were used for CD8 naive, and one plate was used for CD8 memory. Overall study results and their limits: Larger estimated clonotype richness was generally found for naive subsets than for memory subsets. Because the study included only a small number of donors, the genetic and exposure-history diversity represented was limited. Only blood was sampled, and tissue TCR repertoires likely differ from those in blood. Rarefaction of sorted-subset datasets indicated incomplete sequencing despite the large sequencing depth. Compared with non-shared clonotypes, clonotypes shared by all four sorted-subset donors had higher generation probabilities. Based on pairwise subsampling, the degree of clonotype sharing among donors was expected to be affected by sequencing depth. Approximately 4.8% of naive CD4, 3.5% of naive CD8, 2.3% of memory CD4, and 0.35% to 0.4% of memory CD8 clonotypes were shared across several donors.

Based on the germline V gene, the CDR1 and CDR2 sequences are KGHSH and LQKENI. The CDR3 spans 18 residues, from the cysteine through the phenylalanine. The kept DNA is CDR3 alone, 54 bases in frame from the first base. V is trimmed back by 3 bases and J by 2 bases, and the junction contains 12 bases that no gene match accounts for. Healthy HIV-negative adults with no recently reported acute infections or vaccinations were included as donors. Only Caucasian adults living in Nashville, Tennessee, USA were represented among the donors. CD4+ T cells were enriched through magnetic negative selection, after which naive cells were positively selected on CD45RA and the remaining negative fraction served as the memory subset. After blood collection by leukapheresis, PBMCs were isolated using Ficoll-Histopaque density gradient centrifugation and then cryopreserved in the vapor phase of liquid nitrogen. Analytical flow cytometry was used to check the purity and quantity of each magnetically sorted T cell population. From each sorted fraction, genomic DNA was isolated and quantified by UV absorbance on a Nanodrop 2000c.

TCR CDR3 regions were amplified from genomic DNA by multiplex PCR using the deep immunoSEQ assay. Extracted genomic DNA from each cell subset was distributed evenly across all wells of several immunoSEQ 96-well plates, and each plate was treated as a replicate. For sorted subsets, about 200 ng genomic DNA, equal to 30,000 to 35,000 T cell genomes, was loaded into each replicate PCR. Purified libraries were quantified with a Qubit 3.0 fluorometer, sized on a Bioanalyzer 2100, and re-quantified with the KAPA Library Quantification kit. Each immunoSEQ 96-well plate was sequenced on its own single-read 150-cycle Illumina NextSeq 550 flow cell. The authors' pipeline ran thus. Because the immunoSEQ output held only junctional sequences and lacked quality scores, the filtering could not match the filtering applied to full-length reads. To assign V/J genes and CDR3, sequences were annotated against IMGT germline references using PyIR, a Python wrapper for IgBLAST v1.9. Reads were removed for weak V/J assignments (E-value above 1e-6), missing CDR3, stop codons, out-of-frame junctions, or ambiguous translated residues. V3J clonotypes were defined as sequences sharing the same inferred V gene, J gene, and CDR3 amino acid sequence. The percentage overlap between two repertoires was calculated by dividing the number of shared unique clonotypes by the size of the smaller repertoire. RTK rarefaction, the Chao1 estimator, and Recon v2.1 estimates of unobserved clonotypes were used to assess repertoire richness. Generation probabilities were computed with OLGA for all TCRbeta clonotypes obtained by the gDNA method from four donors. The table was pulled from immuneACCESS by TCRdb, which kept in-frame rearrangements only. Such tables lose some clones; where checked, under half of the loss comes from unresolved V genes, and the rest has no known cause. That table gives V, J and clone size, and the DNA gave D and trimming. For this sample the table gives more than 2,000,000 clones, of which around 90% were detected only once. Roughly 0.15% of the sample comes from the top ten.

Comment on this clone: The specificity of this receptor is unknown. Within one base of it there is no much larger clone, and no base qualities were kept.

The sequenced sample was naive CD4+ T cells sorted from blood. The label giving this sample's cell subset or site can be read as: CD45RA+ positively selected. The rearrangement combines TRBV18 with TRBJ2-7; 11 nucleotides in the junction match TRBD2. This receptor was identified in a man aged 18-30 years in good health. The nucleotides read TGTGCCAGCTCACCCACCGTGTCGGGACTAGCGGCCCCCTACGAGCAGTACTTC. The resulting protein is CASSPTVSGLAAPYEQYF.